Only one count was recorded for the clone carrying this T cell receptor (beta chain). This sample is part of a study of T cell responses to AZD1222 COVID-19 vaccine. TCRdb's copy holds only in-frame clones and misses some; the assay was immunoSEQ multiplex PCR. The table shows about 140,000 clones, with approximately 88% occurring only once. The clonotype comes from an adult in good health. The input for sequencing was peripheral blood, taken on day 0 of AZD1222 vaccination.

The CDR3 DNA sequence: TGTGCCAGCAGCGAAAGCCGCTACGAGCAGTACTTC. Translating it yields CASSESRYEQYF. The chain links TRBV7-2 to TRBJ2-7; D ambiguous. The CDR3 length is 12 residues. Germline CDR1 reads SGHTA; CDR2 reads FQGNSA. Trimming took off 5 bases at V and 3 bases at J, with 8 bases between the two ends.